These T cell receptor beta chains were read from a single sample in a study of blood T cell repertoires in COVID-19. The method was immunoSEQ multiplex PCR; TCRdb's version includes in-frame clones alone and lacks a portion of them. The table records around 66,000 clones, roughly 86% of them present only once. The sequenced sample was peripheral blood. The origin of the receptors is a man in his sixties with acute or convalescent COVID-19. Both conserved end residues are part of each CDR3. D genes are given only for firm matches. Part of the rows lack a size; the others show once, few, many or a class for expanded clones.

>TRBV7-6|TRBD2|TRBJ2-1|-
CASSSGAGASYNEQFF
TGTGCCAGCAGCTCAGGAGCGGGGGCCTCCTACAATGAGCAGTTCTTC
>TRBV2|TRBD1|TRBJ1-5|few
CASSDPQGASNQPQHF
TGTGCCAGCAGTGACCCGCAGGGGGCAAGCAATCAGCCCCAGCATTTT
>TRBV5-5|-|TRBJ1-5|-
CASSLQGGEPQHF
TGTGCCAGCAGCTTGCAGGGAGGCGAGCCCCAGCATTTT
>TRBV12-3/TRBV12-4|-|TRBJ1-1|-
CASSLARGTEAFF
TGTGCCAGCAGTTTAGCGCGTGGCACTGAAGCTTTCTTT
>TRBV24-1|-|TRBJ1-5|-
CATSDRLTDQPQHF
TGTGCCACCAGTGACCGGTTGACAGATCAGCCCCAGCATTTT
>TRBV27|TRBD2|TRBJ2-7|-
CASSLAGVPLEQYF
TGTGCCAGCAGCCTAGCGGGGGTTCCCTTAGAGCAGTACTTC
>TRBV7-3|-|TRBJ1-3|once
CASSRGGIGNTIYF
TGTGCCAGCAGCCGGGGAGGGATAGGAAACACCATATATTTT
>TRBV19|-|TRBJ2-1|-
CASSINRGGEQFF
TGTGCCAGTAGTATAAACAGGGGAGGTGAGCAGTTCTTC
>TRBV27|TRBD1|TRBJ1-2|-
CASSFRDRGTDGYTF
TGTGCCAGCAGTTTCCGAGACAGGGGGACCGATGGCTACACCTTC
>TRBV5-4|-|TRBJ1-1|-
CASSLRQNTEAFF
TGTGCCAGCAGCTTAAGACAGAACACTGAAGCTTTCTTT
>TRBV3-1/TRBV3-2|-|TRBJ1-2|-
CASSQETFAGGGYGYTF
TGTGCCAGCAGCCAAGAGACCTTCGCGGGGGGAGGCTATGGCTACACCTTC
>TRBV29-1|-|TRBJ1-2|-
CSATDGNYGYTF
TGCAGCGCTACAGACGGAAACTATGGCTACACCTTC
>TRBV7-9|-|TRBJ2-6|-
CASSPMVGAGANVLTF
TGTGCCAGCAGCCCGATGGTAGGGGCTGGGGCCAACGTCCTGACTTTC
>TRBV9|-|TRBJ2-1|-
CASSVEQGSYNEQFF
TGTGCCAGCAGCGTAGAACAGGGCTCCTACAATGAGCAGTTCTTC
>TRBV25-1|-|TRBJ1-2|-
CASSEGRGLGYTF
TGTGCCAGCAGTGAAGGGAGGGGTCTTGGCTACACCTTC
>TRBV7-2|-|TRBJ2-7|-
CASSLGGAPGEQYF
TGTGCCAGCAGCTTAGGGGGCGCCCCGGGCGAGCAGTACTTC
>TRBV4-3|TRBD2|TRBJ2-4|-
CASSQAPAGGANIQYF
TGCGCCAGCAGCCAAGCTCCAGCGGGGGGGGCGAACATTCAGTACTTC
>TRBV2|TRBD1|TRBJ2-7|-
CASSELKGQGAYEQYF
TGTGCCAGCAGTGAACTAAAAGGACAGGGGGCCTACGAGCAGTACTTC
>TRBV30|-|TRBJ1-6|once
CAWMRNLRSYNSPLHF
TGTGCCTGGATGAGGAACCTTCGCTCCTATAATTCACCCCTCCACTTT
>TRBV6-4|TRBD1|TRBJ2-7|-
CASSPWTGGAYEQYF
TGTGCCAGCAGTCCGTGGACAGGGGGGGCCTACGAGCAGTACTTC
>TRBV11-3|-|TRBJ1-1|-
CASSLRGLNTEAFF
TGTGCCAGCAGCTTAAGAGGTCTGAACACTGAAGCTTTCTTT
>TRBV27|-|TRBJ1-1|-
CASRSIDTEAFF
TGTGCCAGCAGGAGTATTGACACTGAAGCTTTCTTT
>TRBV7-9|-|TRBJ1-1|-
CASNLRENTEAFF
TGTGCCAGCAACCTCCGGGAGAACACTGAAGCTTTCTTT
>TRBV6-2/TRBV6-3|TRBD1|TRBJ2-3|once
CASSFATGRGQGSDTQYF
TGTGCCAGCAGTTTCGCGACCGGCCGGGGACAGGGCTCAGATACGCAGTATTTT
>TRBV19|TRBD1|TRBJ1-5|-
CASSLGTGNNQPQHF
TGTGCCAGTAGTTTGGGGACAGGGAACAATCAGCCCCAGCATTTT
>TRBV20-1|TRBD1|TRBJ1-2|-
CSASRTGDPYGYTF
TGCAGTGCTAGTAGAACAGGGGACCCCTATGGCTACACCTTC
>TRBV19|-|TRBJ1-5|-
CASKAGVDFNQPQHF
TGTGCCAGTAAGGCAGGGGTCGATTTCAATCAGCCCCAGCATTTT
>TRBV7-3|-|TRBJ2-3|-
CASSLLGENTDTQYF
TGTGCCAGCAGCTTACTGGGAGAAAACACAGATACGCAGTATTTT
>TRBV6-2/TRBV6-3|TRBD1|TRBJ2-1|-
CASSYGTGVYNEQFF
TGTGCCAGCAGTTACGGGACAGGGGTCTACAATGAGCAGTTCTTC
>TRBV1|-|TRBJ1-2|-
CTSPSPHGRAYGYTF
TGCACCAGCCCCTCACCCCATGGCAGGGCCTATGGCTACACCTTC
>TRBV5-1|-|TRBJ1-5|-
CASSPSDSNQPQHF
TGCGCCAGCAGCCCATCAGATAGCAATCAGCCCCAGCATTTT
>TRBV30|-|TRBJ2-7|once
CAWSLGGADEQYF
TGTGCCTGGAGTTTAGGGGGGGCCGACGAGCAGTACTTC
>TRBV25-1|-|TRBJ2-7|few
CASSEGLAWEQYF
TGTGCCAGCAGTGAGGGCTTGGCGTGGGAGCAGTACTTC
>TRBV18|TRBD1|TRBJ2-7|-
CASSPRRDSQGSGEQYF
TGTGCCAGCTCACCGCGCCGGGACAGCCAAGGGAGTGGAGAGCAGTACTTC
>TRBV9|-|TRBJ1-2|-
CASSVVLRPGTQDGYTF
TGTGCCAGCAGCGTAGTCCTTAGACCGGGGACTCAAGATGGCTACACCTTC
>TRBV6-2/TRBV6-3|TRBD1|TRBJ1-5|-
CASSFYEGQLLSNQPQHF
TGTGCCAGCAGTTTTTACGAGGGACAGCTCCTTAGCAATCAGCCCCAGCATTTT
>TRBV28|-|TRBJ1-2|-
CASSWGGKANYGYTF
TGTGCCAGCAGTTGGGGGGGCAAAGCTAACTATGGCTACACCTTC
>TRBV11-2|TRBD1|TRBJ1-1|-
CASSLGQGNTEAFF
TGTGCCAGCAGCTTAGGACAGGGGAACACTGAAGCTTTCTTT
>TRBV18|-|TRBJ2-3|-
CASSPPTGRIVDTQYF
TGTGCCAGCTCACCACCGACAGGGAGGATTGTAGATACGCAGTATTTT
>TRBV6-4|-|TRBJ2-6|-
CASSSRPANGANVLTF
TGTGCCAGCAGTTCCAGGCCCGCGAATGGGGCCAACGTCCTGACTTTC
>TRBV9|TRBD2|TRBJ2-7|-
CASSAGVIGEQYF
TGTGCCAGCTCAGCGGGGGTAATAGGCGAGCAGTACTTC
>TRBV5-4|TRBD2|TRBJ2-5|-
CASSKGLAGETQYF
TGTGCCAGCAGCAAGGGACTAGCGGGGGAGACCCAGTACTTC
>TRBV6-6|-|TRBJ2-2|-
CASSYSRGTGELFF
TGTGCCAGCAGTTACTCTCGGGGAACCGGGGAGCTGTTTTTT
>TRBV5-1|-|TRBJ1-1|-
CASSPTGSMNTEAFF
TGCGCCAGCAGCCCTACAGGGTCCATGAACACTGAAGCTTTCTTT
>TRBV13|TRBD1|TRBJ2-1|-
CASSLVRTGFVNEQFF
TGTGCCAGCAGCTTAGTGCGGACAGGGTTTGTTAATGAGCAGTTCTTC
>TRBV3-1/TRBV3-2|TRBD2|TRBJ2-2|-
CASSQMRRGVTGELFF
TGTGCCAGCAGCCAAATGCGGCGGGGGGTCACCGGGGAGCTGTTTTTT
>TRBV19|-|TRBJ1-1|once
CASSMVGGTEAFF
TGTGCCAGTAGTATGGTTGGAGGGACTGAAGCTTTCTTT
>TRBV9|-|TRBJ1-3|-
CASSARQAVSGNTIYF
TGTGCCAGCAGCGCGAGACAGGCAGTCTCTGGAAACACCATATATTTT
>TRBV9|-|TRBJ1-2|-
CASSELAYGYTF
TGTGCCAGCAGCGAACTCGCCTATGGCTACACCTTC
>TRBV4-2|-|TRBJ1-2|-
CASSQDGAGGGGDGYTF
TGTGCCAGCAGCCAAGATGGAGCCGGGGGGGGAGGGGATGGCTACACCTTC
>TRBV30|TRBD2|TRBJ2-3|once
CAWSPAGGTDTQYF
TGTGCCTGGAGTCCAGCGGGAGGGACAGATACGCAGTATTTT
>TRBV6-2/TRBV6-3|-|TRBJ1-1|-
CASSYSTGSEAFF
TGTGCCAGCAGTTACTCGACGGGGTCTGAAGCTTTCTTT
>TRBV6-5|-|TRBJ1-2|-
CASSYSRGGDGYTF
TGTGCCAGCAGTTACTCGAGAGGGGGGGACGGCTACACCTTC
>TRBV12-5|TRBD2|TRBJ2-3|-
CASGLGESGAHTDTQYF
TGTGCTAGTGGTTTGGGAGAAAGCGGGGCCCACACAGATACGCAGTATTTT